The clone carrying this T cell receptor (beta chain) showed up many times. Antigen: not known. This sample was taken from a study of CD8 T cells in ankylosing spondylitis. General study findings and limits: In ankylosing spondylitis patients, matched synovial fluid reportedly showed significant enrichment of disease-linked clones. In peripheral blood, disease-linked CD8+ clones occurred at relatively low frequencies.

V dropped 0 bases and J dropped 5 bases, with 6 bases sitting between them. The germline CDR1 and CDR2 sequences are SGDLS and YYNGEE. This CDR3 comprises 13 residues. Libraries for TCR beta were made by quantitative 5'-RACE with molecular barcodes. In TCRdb, the 5' RACE reads were re-called with MiXCR into one record per CDR3 protein. The table shows roughly 38,000 distinct CDR3 sequences, with 2.5% to 3.5% occurring only once. Material for sequencing was blood, either unsorted or a sorted T cell fraction (not recorded which). This sequence joins TRBV9 and TRBJ1-3; possibly TRBD1 for D (5 bases). This sequence was found in a male donor with ankylosing spondylitis or in good health (not recorded which). The CDR3 nucleotides are TGTGCCAGCAGCGTAGCAGGGAGAAACACCATATATTTT. It encodes CASSVAGRNTIYF.